This paragraph covers one TCR beta chain sequence. The antigen it binds to is not known. The record has no base qualities; no much larger clone is one base away. Its CDR3 holds 15 amino acids, cysteine through phenylalanine. Only the CDR3 DNA is retained, 45 bases long and in frame from the first base. V trim: 4 bases; J trim: 4 bases; unmatched bases: 9. CDR1 and CDR2 are read off the germline V gene as SGDLS and YYNGEE. The sample is drawn from a study of shared T cell receptors in the human thymus (dated by TCRdb to about 2021). At the level of the whole study: The study examined how self-reactive, shared T-cell receptor alpha chains are generated in the human thymus.

The method was the immunoSEQ multiplex PCR assay. The immuneACCESS repertoire file appears here via TCRdb, limited to in-frame rearrangements. These files lack a portion of the clones; in checked studies, under half of the deficit traces to unresolved V genes, and the cause of the others is not known. The sample records roughly 560,000 clones, around 78% of which are singletons. Clones ranked in the top ten supply more than 0.01% of the sample. These data also featured in a second study, about human thymus T cells. As the second publication notes: The donors were immunologically healthy infants in Finland who had open corrective cardiac surgery for congenital heart defects. Thymus tissue was obtained as surgical resects removed during corrective cardiac surgery. Both the thymic and the peripheral blood repertoires appeared to show biased V and J gene segment usage. According to the related research, thymic TCR repertoires were highly overlapping among unrelated individuals. The study described the TCR alpha and beta repertoires in under 10 infant thymus samples and a few matching peripheral blood samples. The infant donors were roughly 7 to 250 days old, and the cohort included roughly six males and a couple of females. Thymocytes were released mechanically from tissue and stored at -70 °C as pellets of 10-30 million cells. A QIAsymphony instrument was used to extract genomic DNA from the frozen cell pellets. The immunoSEQ multiplex PCR assay was used to amplify the TCRB and TCRAD loci from a standardized amount of quality-controlled genomic DNA. Amplicons spanned the V(D)J region at a length sufficient to cover the CDR3 and identify V and J genes. Amplicon sequencing was performed on an Illumina platform through the commercial immunoSEQ service. Primer bias and sequencing errors were corrected as previously described, and TCRAD and TCRB definitions were based on the IMGT database. Repertoires were analysed with immunoSEQ Analyzer 3.0 and VDJTools, covering basic statistics, V/J segment usage, diversity estimates, rarefaction and pairwise overlap. Diversity was estimated using the Chao1, ChaoE, Efron-Thisted, Shannon and inverse Simpson indices, and was also estimated on datasets down-sampled to the size of the smallest sample. For repertoire overlap, CDR3 nucleotide sequence, V gene and J gene had to match strictly, and clustering was done by Jaccard-based multidimensional scaling. On average, thymus samples yielded roughly 800,000 unique TCRB clonotypes, whereas blood samples yielded 70,000 to 100,000.

The source of this sequence is a boy in the first two years of life with a congenital heart defect. Donor details come from another sample of the same person, matched by shared clones. Recombination linked TRBV9 to TRBJ1-2; TRBD1 agrees with 8 junctional bases. Sequencing used thymocytes. In nucleotide form, the sequence is TGTGCCAGCAGCCGACGGACAGGGCAAACCTATGGCTACACCTTC. It encodes CASSRRTGQTYGYTF.